This is a list of T cell receptor beta chains from one sample in a study of T cell clones after liver transplantation. Produced via immunoSEQ multiplex PCR; TCRdb's table is partial and in-frame only. In the table there are approximately 100,000 clones, 82% of which are singletons. The sample consisted of CD4+ T cells from blood, taken before liver transplant. Receptors originate from a human donor who received a liver transplant. CDR3s include the opening cysteine and the closing phenylalanine or tryptophan. The order of the fields is V gene, D gene, CDR3 length, J gene, CDR3 DNA, CDR3 protein. The D gene is left open where the match is weak.

TRBV6-5	NA	14	TRBJ1-1	TGTGCCAGCAGTTACAGCGTTGGGACCACTGAAGCTTTCTTT	CASSYSVGTTEAFF
TRBV6-5	TRBD1	15	TRBJ1-4	TGTGCCAGCAGTCAACCCGGGACAGGGAATGAAAAACTGTTTTTT	CASSQPGTGNEKLFF
TRBV7-9	NA	16	TRBJ1-1	TGTGCCAGCAGCCCACGGGGCAGGGGAATGAACACTGAAGCTTTCTTT	CASSPRGRGMNTEAFF
TRBV4-3	TRBD1	15	TRBJ1-2	TGCGCCAGCAGCCAAGACCCTAGACAGGGCTTCGGCTACACCTTC	CASSQDPRQGFGYTF
TRBV5-6	TRBD1	17	TRBJ1-1	TGTGCCAGCAGCCTTCCTCGGACAGGGGGCGGGAACACTGAAGCTTTCTTT	CASSLPRTGGGNTEAFF
TRBV19	NA	11	TRBJ1-2	TGTGCCAGTAGTTCGCCCCTAACGGCGACCTTC	CASSSPLTATF
TRBV9	TRBD2	17	TRBJ2-3	TGTGCCAGCAGCGTAGTTCCTAGCGGTTCTCTGGCGGATACGCAGTATTTT	CASSVVPSGSLADTQYF
TRBV7-2	NA	15	TRBJ1-4	TGTGCCAGCAGCTTAGGAGGGAAGACTAATGAAAAACTGTTTTTT	CASSLGGKTNEKLFF
TRBV4-1	NA	16	TRBJ2-5	TGCGCCAGCAGCCAAGAGCCAGCAGGGGTGGGAGAGACCCAGTACTTC	CASSQEPAGVGETQYF
TRBV19	NA	11	TRBJ1-2	TGTGCCAGTAGTGGCACCTATGGCTACACCTTC	CASSGTYGYTF
TRBV7-9	TRBD1	17	TRBJ2-3	TGTGCCAGCAGCTCTTTGGGACAGGGGGCGAGGACAGATACGCAGTATTTT	CASSSLGQGARTDTQYF
TRBV5-4	TRBD1	14	TRBJ1-1	TGTGCCAGCAGCCACCTGACAGGGGAGAAAGAAGCTTTCTTT	CASSHLTGEKEAFF